This T cell receptor beta chain was obtained from a study of cytomegalovirus exposure and HLA in healthy donors. General study results and limits: Based on reports, TCR beta sequences accurately predicted HLA-A and HLA-B alleles for most subjects.

As for this clone: The antigen remains unidentified. The conserved final phenylalanine or tryptophan is absent from the CDR3, which likely points to a read error. No DNA is shown, since the ends of the CDR3 on it are uncertain; the CDR3 is the one TCRdb lists.

The CDR3 region is 9 residues in length, termini included. PCR amplification relied on 60 Vbeta primers (plus 13 Jbeta primers). This table comes from immunoSEQ multiplex PCR, and its TCRdb copy is limited to in-frame clones, with some not included. Altogether 100,000 or so clones are present, around four fifths being singletons, with the ten largest covering roughly 9.1%. What was sequenced was PBMCs. The sequence was obtained from a man aged 25-45 years in good health and CMV-seropositive. The chain combines TRBV23-1 with TRBJ1-1; the table's D call, TRBD1, has no DNA check behind it. TRBV23-1 is an ORF; its function is uncertain. CDR3 region: CASSHSGTS.